This entry describes one TCR beta chain. The antigen remains undetermined. There are 14 residues in the CDR3. The V and J ends lost 5 bases and 0 bases respectively, with 8 bases between them. Germline values: CDR1 SNHLY, CDR2 FYNNEI. It was with 60 Vbeta and 13 Jbeta primers that the PCR ran. The repertoire was sequenced with immunoSEQ multiplex PCR; TCRdb's copy has only in-frame clones and lacks some. Here the sample spans about 200,000 clones, around 85% being singletons. This record comes from a study of cytomegalovirus exposure and HLA in healthy donors. Background on the study: An earlier analysis identified 120 million or so unique TCR beta sequences in about 179 million T cells. Tens of millions of unique TCRs, all from HLA-typed donors, were included in an early release of the data.

The study's findings and limits: Later on, an analysis tied over 15,000 TCR beta sequences to HLA alleles at 0.05 false discovery rate.

Sequencing was done on a sample of PBMCs. This TCR came from a man in his fifties or sixties in good health and CMV-seronegative. The chain is built from TRBV2 and TRBJ1-3, with D uncertain. CDR3 coding DNA: TGTGCCAGCAGTCCCGTTTTCTCTGGAAACACCATATATTTT. Its protein is CASSPVFSGNTIYF.